This TCR beta chain was profiled in a study of vaccination and CD4 T cells after COVID-19. Study-level points and caveats: Convalescent patients were relatively few, and early post-infection timepoints were missing.

Treatment meaning: roughly nine-day PBMC culture with coronavirus spike peptide pools or control peptides (ViraFEST assay). CDR3 length: 13 amino acids. Per germline, CDR1 LNHNV and CDR2 YYDKDF (reference sequence). The germline V and J ends were trimmed by 5 bases and 3 bases, with 10 bases remaining between them. Concerning this clonotype itself: Its cognate antigen is unknown.

The study sequenced cultured CD4+ T cell DNA using the Oncomine TCR Beta short-read assay. Using the QIAamp micro DNA kit, genomic DNA was extracted from the CD4+ T cells that had been cultured. MiXCR, run by TCRdb on the PCR reads, gives a single entry per CDR3 protein. This sample has about 14,000 distinct CDR3 sequences, with roughly 31% found just once. The genes are TRBV15 and TRBJ2-5; tentative D call: TRBD2 (5 bases). This TCR came from a human donor with COVID-19. Sequencing was performed on cultured CD4+ T cells from blood. The CDR3 loop is CATSAGSKETQYF. The DNA of the CDR3 is TGTGCCACCAGCGCGGGCAGCAAAGAGACCCAGTACTTC.